These 20 T cell receptor beta chains came from one sample sequenced in a study of vaccination effects on CD4 cells after COVID-19. ViraFEST assay sequencing came after antigen-specific CD4+ T cells were expanded with viral peptide pools. Once cultured for approximately eleven days, the cells underwent separation to obtain CD4+ T cells. The participants, recipients of two vaccine doses, got either BNT162b2 or mRNA-1273. Profiled with immunoSEQ multiplex PCR; TCRdb holds only in-frame clones, not every one. The sample yields about 59,000 clones, about 73% seen once. No antigen has been identified for these receptors. The sequences come from CD4+ T cells from PBMCs cultured with HCoV-OC43 spike peptides, collected after COVID-19 vaccination. Subset defined: HCoV-OC43 spike overlapping peptide pool stimulation. The source is a human donor who received a COVID-19 vaccine.

The chain combines TRBV5-1 with TRBJ2-3; no firm D call. CDR1 is SGHRS and CDR2 is YFSETQ in the germline V gene. This CDR3 has 15 residues. The V end was cut by 4 bases, the J end by 4 bases, with 16 bases between. Here the CDR3 reads CASSPRTGTPDTQYF. DNA of the CDR3: TGCGCCAGCAGCCCACGGACCGGAACTCCAGATACGCAGTATTTT.

V is TRBV18 and J is TRBJ2-2, with D perhaps TRBD2 (5 bases). Germline V CDR1 and CDR2: KGHSH, LQKENI. This CDR3 region has 14 residues. Trimming took 8 bases from V and 6 from J, leaving 16 bases between them. The CDR3 is CASRGPGGAGELFF. For the CDR3, the DNA is TGTGCCAGCCGCGGGCCAGGAGGTGCCGGGGAGCTGTTTTTT.

The chain recombines TRBV9 with TRBJ2-1; D is possibly TRBD1 (5 bases). CDR1 and CDR2 from the germline V gene are SGDLS and YYNGEE. V lost 1 base and J lost 0, with 8 bases in between. This CDR3 comprises 15 residues. The CDR3 loop reads CASSVQGSSYNEQFF. In nucleotides, the CDR3 is TGTGCCAGCAGCGTACAGGGCAGCTCCTACAATGAGCAGTTCTTC. Full variable domain (missing parts from reference TRBV9 and TRBJ2-1): DSGVTQTPKHLITATGQRVTLRCSPRSGDLSVYWYQQSLDQGLQFLIQYYNGEERAKGNILERFSAQQFPDLHSELNLSSLELGDSALYFCASSVQGSSYNEQFFGPGTRLTVL.

This rearrangement joins TRBV2 to TRBJ1-5; D unclear. In germline, CDR1 is SNHLY, CDR2 FYNNEI. This CDR3 comprises 12 residues. Trimming pared 7 bases from V and 3 bases from J, leaving 7 bases between. CDR3 in amino acids: CASKRYNQPQHF. The CDR3 nucleotides are TGTGCCAGCAAACGGTACAATCAGCCCCAGCATTTT.

This clone was picked up one time. This chain links TRBV19 with TRBJ1-2; 9 bases align to TRBD1. Trimming took 6 bases from V and 4 from J; bases not matched to a gene: 3. This CDR3 is built from 13 residues. From germline, CDR1 is LNHDA and CDR2 SQIVND (reference sequence). CDR3 bases: TGTGCCAGTAGACAGGGGGCGGTCTATGGCTACACCTTC. It encodes CASRQGAVYGYTF.

The V gene is TRBV2, the J gene TRBJ1-4; D may be TRBD1 (6 bases). V lost 3 bases to trimming and J lost 8 bases, with 13 bases between them. Germline V gene sequence: CDR1 SNHLY, CDR2 FYNNEI. The CDR3 extends over 14 amino acids. As DNA, the CDR3 is TGTGCCAGCAGTGAGAGGGGGGAAGGGGAAAAACTGTTTTTT. Protein: CASSERGEGEKLFF.

The chain carries TRBV5-4 and TRBJ2-1; 11 bases align to TRBD2. The V gene's germline CDR1 is SGHNT and CDR2 YYREEE (reference sequence). This CDR3 spans 17 amino acids. V lost 0 bases, J lost 4 bases, and 6 bases stayed unmatched. The chain's CDR3 is CASSLGRLAGGYNEQFF. For the CDR3, the DNA is TGTGCCAGCAGCTTGGGCAGGCTAGCGGGGGGTTACAATGAGCAGTTCTTC.

The rearrangement uses TRBV6-5 and TRBJ1-3, with 7 bases fitting TRBD1. CDR1 MNHEY and CDR2 SVGAGI come from the germline V gene. This CDR3 is built from 14 residues. J gave up 3 bases and V 5 bases, and 4 bases lay outside the gene matches. The CDR3 reads CASSMTGNGNTIYF. CDR3 DNA: TGTGCCAGCAGTATGACAGGGAATGGAAACACCATATATTTT.

This clone was recorded a few times. The V gene is TRBV14, the J gene TRBJ2-1, with D possibly TRBD1 on 6 matching bases. The germline CDR1 and CDR2 sequences are SGHDN and FVKESK. Trimming left V 0 bases short and J 4 bases short, with 13 bases between. The CDR3 has 16 residues. CDR3 residues: CASSQETRGLYNEQFF. DNA for the CDR3: TGTGCCAGCAGCCAAGAAACCAGGGGCCTTTACAATGAGCAGTTCTTC. The full variable domain, in which reference TRBV14 and TRBJ2-1 provide the parts outside the CDR3, is EAGVTQFPSHSVIEKGQTVTLRCDPISGHDNLYWYRRVMGKEIKFLLHFVKESKQDESGMPNNRFLAERTGGTYSTLKVQPAELEDSGVYFCASSQETRGLYNEQFFGPGTRLTVL.

The gene calls are TRBV7-2 and TRBJ1-4; D is ambiguous. The CDR3 has 15 amino acids. V lost 1 base to trimming and J lost 4 bases, with 10 bases between them. CDR1 is SGHTA, CDR2 FQGNSA, per germline. The CDR3 DNA reads as TGTGCCAGCAGCTTAGGGTACAGTTTTAATGAAAAACTGTTTTTT. Amino acids: CASSLGYSFNEKLFF.

This sequence joins TRBV2 and TRBJ2-1; TRBD2 is a possible D gene (5 bases). The CDR3 loop spans 16 amino acids. Trimming cost V 3 bases and J 6 bases, with 18 bases left between them. From germline, CDR1 is SNHLY and CDR2 FYNNEI. The CDR3 nucleotides are TGTGCCAGCAGTGAGGTAGGAGGACCGACTATCAATGAGCAGTTCTTC. Its translation: CASSEVGGPTINEQFF. The full variable domain, its missing parts supplied by reference TRBV2 and TRBJ2-1, is EPEVTQTPSHQVTQMGQEVILRCVPISNHLYFYWYRQILGQKVEFLVSFYNNEISEKSEIFDDQFSVERPDGSNFTLKIRSTKLEDSAMYFCASSEVGGPTINEQFFGPGTRLTVL.

The rearrangement joins TRBV9 to TRBJ1-2; D possibly corresponds to TRBD1 (5 bases). Germline V gene sequence: CDR1 SGDLS, CDR2 YYNGEE. The V and J ends lost 0 bases and 6 bases respectively, with 18 bases between them. CDR3 size: 16 residues. In DNA form, the CDR3 reads TGTGCCAGCAGCGTAGCCTGGGACCCGGCTCTTCATGGCTACACCTTC. Encoded protein: CASSVAWDPALHGYTF.

This clone was seen a few times. The rearrangement uses TRBV5-1 and TRBJ1-2, with TRBD1 identical over 7 bases. Germline V gene sequence: CDR1 SGHRS, CDR2 YFSETQ. The CDR3 consists of 19 residues. V shed 3 bases, J shed 1 base, and the junction held 18 bases outside the gene matches. Here the CDR3 reads CASSWNVRQGNIGNYGYTF. Here the CDR3 DNA reads TGCGCCAGCAGCTGGAATGTACGACAGGGTAACATCGGTAACTATGGCTACACCTTC.

The rearrangement links TRBV19 to TRBJ1-5; D not resolved. Germline CDR1 reads LNHDA; CDR2 reads SQIVND (reference sequence). The ends were cut back, 5 bases at V and 4 bases at J, with 6 bases in the middle. This CDR3 is 12 amino acids long. The CDR3 spells CASSRTNQPQHF. The CDR3 nucleotides read TGTGCCAGTAGTCGGACGAATCAGCCCCAGCATTTT.

V usage is TRBV7-2 and J usage is TRBJ1-5; D is unclear. This CDR3 has 15 amino acids. Per germline, CDR1 SGHTA and CDR2 FQGNSA. Trimming shortened V by 3 bases and J by 1 base, and 10 bases separated the two germline ends. The CDR3 protein is CASSFSVGSNQPQHF. The CDR3 DNA is TGTGCCAGCAGCTTCTCAGTTGGGAGCAATCAGCCCCAGCATTTT.

There are a few counts of this clone. This chain joins TRBV25-1 and TRBJ1-4; 7 bases line up with TRBD1. The trim removed 6 bases at V and 5 bases at J, leaving 9 bases unmatched. Germline V gene data show CDR1 as MGHDK and CDR2 as SYGVNS. The CDR3 length is 15 residues. The CDR3 region is CASSAPGQINEKLFF. CDR3 DNA: TGTGCCAGCAGCGCACCGGGACAGATAAATGAAAAACTGTTTTTT. Combining the CDR3 with reference TRBV25-1 and TRBJ1-4 gives the whole variable domain EADIYQTPRYLVIGTGKKITLECSQTMGHDKMYWYQQDPGMELHLIHYSYGVNSTEKGDLSSESTVSRIRTEHFPLTLESARPSHTSQYLCASSAPGQINEKLFFGSGTQLSVL.

This clone was counted a single time. The chain uses TRBV7-2 and TRBJ2-2; 12 bases map to TRBD2. The ends lost 2 bases at V and 7 bases at J; junction bases unmatched: 5. The germline gives CDR1 SGHTA, CDR2 FQGNSA. The CDR3 contains 16 residues. CDR3 bases: TGTGCCAGCAGCTTATGGCTAGCGGGGGGGCACGGGGAGCTGTTTTTT. Its protein product is CASSLWLAGGHGELFF.

This clone is a singleton in its sample. The chain recombines TRBV29-1 with TRBJ2-7, with D perhaps TRBD1 or TRBD2 (5 bases each). This CDR3 is 11 amino acids long. The germline V gene encodes CDR1 SQVTM and CDR2 ANQGSEA. With 8 bases removed from V and 6 bases from J, the gap between germline ends came to 14 bases. DNA for the CDR3: TGCAGCCACCCTGGGGGTACCGAGCAGTACGTC. Residues: CSHPGGTEQYV.

The chain couples TRBV21-1 to TRBJ1-1; the table's D gene call, TRBD1, was not cross checked with the DNA. TRBV21-1 is a listed pseudogene. The length of the CDR3 is 15 residues. CDR3 nucleotide sequence: TGTGCCAGCAGCTCGCGGGACAGGGGGCGAACTGAAGCTTTCTTT. Translated: CASSSRDRGRTEAFF.

The gene calls are TRBV18 and TRBJ1-1, with 9 positions matching TRBD1. The V and J ends lost 4 bases and 2 bases, in that order; junction bases with no gene match: 8. The germline CDR1 and CDR2 sequences are KGHSH and LQKENI. The CDR3 loop spans 16 amino acids. CDR3 in amino acids: CASSQGTGRANTEAFF. CDR3 nucleotides: TGTGCCAGCTCACAAGGGACAGGGAGGGCTAACACTGAAGCTTTCTTT.